The clone carrying this T cell receptor beta chain was detected a few times. The data were obtained in a study of T cells in Graves' hyperthyroidism and ophthalmopathy. The source material, RNA transcripts, was used to amplify TCR beta CDR3 regions. The HTBI primer set drove a first-round RT-PCR of the TCR CDR3. TCRdb redid the calling of the multiplex PCR reads with MiXCR, one entry per CDR3 protein. The data contain hundreds of thousands of distinct CDR3 sequences, 14% of them seen just once; the ten biggest clones take up around an eighth. Germline assignment: CDR1 SGHTA and CDR2 FQGNSA. The V end was cut by 7 bases, the J end by 0 bases, with 13 bases between. The CDR3 totals 16 residues.

The chain uses TRBV7-2 and TRBJ2-6; perhaps D is TRBD1 or TRBD2 (6 bases each). Sequencing used blood. The sequence derives from a woman between 50 and 59 years old with Graves' ophthalmopathy. This CDR3 reads CASNRDSFSGANVLTF. The CDR3 DNA reads as TGTGCCAGCAACAGGGACTCCTTCTCTGGGGCCAACGTCCTGACTTTC.